The clone carrying this T cell receptor (beta chain) was counted only a few times. The germline CDR1 and CDR2 sequences are SGDLS and YYNGEE. V was shortened by 1 base and J by 4 bases, with 18 bases between the two germline ends. The CDR3 runs to 17 residues. TCRdb called the RT-PCR reads again in MiXCR, with one record for every CDR3 protein. This table holds hundreds of thousands of distinct CDR3 sequences, 14% found once. The clonotype was recovered from a female donor in good health, serving as a healthy control. The chain carries TRBV9 and TRBJ2-1; perhaps TRBD1 as D (5 bases). Sequenced: memory CD4+ T cells from blood. The CDR3 coding sequence is TGTGCCAGCAGCGTACAGGGCCGGGCCAACCTGTACAATGAGCAGTTCTTC. This translates into CASSVQGRANLYNEQFF.